This T cell receptor (beta chain) emerged from a study of regulatory T cells in long-lasting Graves disease. About the study: Antithyroid drugs had been taken under 3 months by newly diagnosed Graves' patients.

Trimming removed 0 bases from V and 4 bases from J, with 10 bases in between. Germline lookup yields CDR1 SGHRS and CDR2 YFSETQ. CDR3 length: 14 residues. This clonotype was recorded many times. Time point noted: newly diagnosed GD, antithyroid drugs for less than 3 months. Following extraction of RNA from PBMCs, that RNA was used to make the TCR library. HTBI primers from iRepertoire and Arm-PCR of CDR3 regions yielded the TCR beta libraries. One entry per CDR3 protein results from TCRdb running MiXCR on the multiplex PCR reads. The sample lists approximately 350,000 distinct CDR3 sequences, about 16% occurring once. In addition, the sample was reused for a study of T cells in Graves' hyperthyroidism and ophthalmopathy.

The origin of this receptor is a woman between 18 and 29 years old with Graves disease. V and J are TRBV5-1 and TRBJ1-1; D call uncertain. The specimen was peripheral blood mononuclear cells (PBMCs), collected at new diagnosis, from a patient treated with antithyroid drugs. CDR3 amino acids: CASSLGQSRTEAFF. The CDR3 DNA reads as TGCGCCAGCAGCTTGGGGCAAAGTCGCACTGAAGCTTTCTTT.